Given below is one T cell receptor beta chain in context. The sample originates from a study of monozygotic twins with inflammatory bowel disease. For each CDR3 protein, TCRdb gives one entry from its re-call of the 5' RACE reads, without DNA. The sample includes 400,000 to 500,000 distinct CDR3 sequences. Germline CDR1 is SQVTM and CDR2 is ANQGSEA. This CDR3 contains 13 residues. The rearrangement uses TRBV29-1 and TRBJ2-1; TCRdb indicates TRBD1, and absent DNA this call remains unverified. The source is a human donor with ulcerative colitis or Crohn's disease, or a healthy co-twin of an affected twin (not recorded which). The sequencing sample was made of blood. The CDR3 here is CSVDRDSYNEQFF.